Only one count was recorded for the clone carrying this T cell receptor (beta chain). What it binds is unknown. The data are from a study of shared clonotypes between healthy human individuals. Only Caucasian adults living in Nashville, Tennessee served as donors. Repertoires were generated with immunoSEQ multiplex PCR, while TCRdb's copy carries only in-frame clones and drops some. Of roughly 2.6 million clones listed, approximately 94% are singletons. This CDR3 has 18 amino acids. Losses at the gene ends were 2 bases for V and 5 bases for J; bases not matched to a gene: 9. The germline CDR1 and CDR2 sequences are LNHDA and SQIVND (reference sequence). General study findings and limits: How much donors shared clonotypes was expected to be affected by sequencing depth.

The chain has TRBV19 and TRBJ2-2; 12 positions agree with TRBD2. The sequence was obtained from a young man in good health. Input material: naive CD4+ T cells sorted from blood. As for subset: CD45RA+ positively selected. CDR3 nucleotides: TGTGCCAGTAGTATAACTAGCGGGGGGACGGGTGGAACCGGGGAGCTGTTTTTT. Its translation is CASSITSGGTGGTGELFF.